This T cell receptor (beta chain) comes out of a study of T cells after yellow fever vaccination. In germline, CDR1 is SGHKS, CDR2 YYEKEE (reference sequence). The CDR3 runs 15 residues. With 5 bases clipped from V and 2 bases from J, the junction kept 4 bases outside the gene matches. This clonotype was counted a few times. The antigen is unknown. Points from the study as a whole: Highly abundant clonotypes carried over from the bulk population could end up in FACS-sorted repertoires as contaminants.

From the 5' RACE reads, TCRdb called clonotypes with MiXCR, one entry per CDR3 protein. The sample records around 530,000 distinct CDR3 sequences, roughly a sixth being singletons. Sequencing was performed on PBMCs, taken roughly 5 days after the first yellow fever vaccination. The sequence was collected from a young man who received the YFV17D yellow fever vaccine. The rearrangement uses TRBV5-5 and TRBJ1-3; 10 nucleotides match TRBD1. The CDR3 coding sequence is TGTGCCAGCAGTCGGGACAGGGGCCCTGGAAACACCATATATTTT. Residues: CASSRDRGPGNTIYF.